This T cell receptor beta chain appears in the sequencing data of a study of cytomegalovirus exposure and HLA in healthy donors. Findings and caveats of the study: CMV serostatus was the sole immune exposure information available. There were 150 to 200 TCR beta chains listed as cytomegalovirus-associated. Across all donors, roughly uniform sequencing depth was an assumption of the presence/absence analyses.

The CDR3 spans 13 residues. V lost 8 bases to trimming and J lost 5 bases, with 13 bases between them. CDR1 MNHNY and CDR2 SVGAGI come from the germline V gene (reference sequence). The PCR used 60 Vbeta and 13 Jbeta primers. Only in-frame clones appear in the TCRdb table, and some are missing; sequencing was by immunoSEQ multiplex PCR. The profile shows about 120,000 clones, about 78% of them singletons. As for this clone: Its antigen is as yet unknown.

This chain joins TRBV6-6 and TRBJ2-1; TRBD1 is a possible D gene (6 bases). This receptor was identified in a middle-aged woman in good health and CMV-seropositive. Source material: PBMCs. CDR3 sequence reads: CASRRQDDNEQFF. The CDR3, as DNA: TGTGCCAGCCGCCGACAGGACGACAATGAGCAGTTCTTC.